This entry lists 3 T cell receptor beta chains sequenced from one sample in a study of T cell changes during pregnancy in multiple sclerosis. Some clones are missing from TCRdb's copy, which holds only in-frame ones; the method was immunoSEQ multiplex PCR. The data show nearly 60,000 clones, with about 89% seen just once and nearly 0.5% held by the top ten. Specimen: CD4+ T cells from peripheral blood mononuclear cells, collected after pregnancy. Receptors were obtained from a female donor in good health, enrolled as a control in a pregnancy study.

This chain connects TRBV11-2 to TRBJ1-2, with a possible D match to TRBD1 (6 bases). CDR3 length: 15 amino acids. V shed 1 base and J shed 4 bases, with 13 bases lying between them. Germline CDR1 is SGHAT and CDR2 is FQNNGV. In nucleotides, the CDR3 is TGTGCCAGCAGCTTAGGGGAGGGGGGTCGCTATGGCTACACCTTC. It translates to CASSLGEGGRYGYTF.

The chain recombines TRBV5-1 with TRBJ2-7, with D maybe TRBD1 (6 bases). The CDR3 is made up of 16 amino acids. The V end was cut by 4 bases, the J end by 2 bases, with 19 bases between. Per the germline V gene, CDR1 is SGHRS and CDR2 is YFSETQ. The CDR3 coding sequence is TGCGCCAGCAGCGACAATACCGGGACAAATGCCTACGAGCAGTACTTC. It translates to CASSDNTGTNAYEQYF.

V and J are TRBV15 and TRBJ1-5; D ambiguous. The CDR3 is 15 amino acids. V was shortened by 1 base and J by 0 bases, with 7 bases between the two germline ends. Germline CDR1 and CDR2: LNHNV and YYDKDF (reference sequence). The CDR3: CATSRGGGSNQPQHF. The CDR3 coding sequence is TGTGCCACCAGCAGAGGGGGAGGTAGCAATCAGCCCCAGCATTTT.